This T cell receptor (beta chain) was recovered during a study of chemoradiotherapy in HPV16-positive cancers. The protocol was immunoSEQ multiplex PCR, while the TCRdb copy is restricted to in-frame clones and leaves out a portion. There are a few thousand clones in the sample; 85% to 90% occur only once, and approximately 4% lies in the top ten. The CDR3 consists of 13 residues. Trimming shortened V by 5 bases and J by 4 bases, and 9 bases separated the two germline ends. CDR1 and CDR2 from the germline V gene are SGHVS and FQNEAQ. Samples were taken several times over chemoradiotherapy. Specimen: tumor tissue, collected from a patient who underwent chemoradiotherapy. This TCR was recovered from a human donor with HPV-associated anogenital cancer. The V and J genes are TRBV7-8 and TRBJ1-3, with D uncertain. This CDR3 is CASSPGPGNTIYF. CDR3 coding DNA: TGTGCCAGCAGCCCCGGTCCCGGAAACACCATATATTTT.